A single sample gave rise to the 6 T cell receptor beta chains below, sequenced in a study of T cells in Graves' hyperthyroidism and ophthalmopathy. The CDR3 regions of TCR beta were amplified from RNA transcripts. When the TCR CDR3 underwent first-round RT-PCR, the HTBI primer set was used. TCRdb independently ran MiXCR on the multiplex PCR reads; one entry per CDR3 protein. The table records some 360,000 distinct CDR3 sequences, approximately 14% of them present only once. The sequencing input was blood. Receptors were obtained from a woman aged 60-75 years with Graves' hyperthyroidism.

In its sample, this clonotype was seen a few times. The gene calls are TRBV10-3 and TRBJ2-6; D call uncertain. The CDR3 has 14 amino acids. CDR1 is ENHRY and CDR2 is SYGVKD in the germline V gene. Trimming removed 3 bases at V and 2 bases at J, with 5 bases between. CDR3 loop: CAISDKAGANVLTF. The DNA for the CDR3 is TGTGCCATCAGTGATAAGGCTGGGGCCAACGTCCTGACTTTC.

The rearrangement links TRBV10-1 to TRBJ1-2, with D hard to call. V lost 4 bases, J lost 8 bases, and 14 bases lay in between. CDR3 size: 13 residues. Germline-derived CDR1 and CDR2 are WNHNN and SYGVQD (reference sequence). CDR3 bases: TGCGCCAGCAGTGGGTCCCCCGGGAAAGGCTACACCTTC. This gives the protein CASSGSPGKGYTF.

The CDR3 here is CAWNPGQGAQPQHF. The CDR3 DNA is TGTGCCTGGAACCCCGGACAGGGGGCCCAGCCCCAGCATTTT. The rearrangement uses TRBV30 and TRBJ1-5; 11 bases agree with TRBD1. This CDR3 region has 14 residues. V gave up 4 bases and J gave up 7 bases; unmatched junction bases: 6. Germline V gene lookup returns CDR1 GTSNPN and CDR2 SVGIG (reference sequence).

The chain joins TRBV18 to TRBJ2-1, with D possibly TRBD2 on 6 matching bases. Trimming shortened V by 6 bases and J by 8 bases, and 17 bases separated the two germline ends. The CDR3 is 14 residues long. Germline V gives CDR1 KGHSH, CDR2 LQKENI. The CDR3 coding sequence is TGTGCCAGCTCTACCCTTGGAGGGTTCGATGAGCAGTTCTTC. The encoded protein is CASSTLGGFDEQFF.

There are many counts of this clonotype. The V and J genes are TRBV7-8 and TRBJ2-2; 7 bases are shared with TRBD2. J was trimmed by 2 bases and V by 4 bases; bases with no gene match: 7. The germline CDR1 and CDR2 sequences are SGHVS and FQNEAQ. The CDR3 is 16 residues long. The DNA of the CDR3 is TGTGCCAGCAGCTCGCGTCTAGCGGAAAACACCGGGGAGCTGTTTTTT. It yields the protein CASSSRLAENTGELFF.

About this clonotype itself: This may stem from a read error, because a much larger clone lies one nucleotide away. The missing conserved phenylalanine or tryptophan at the end of this CDR3 makes a read error likely. The rearrangement uses TRBV9 and TRBJ2-5; tentatively, D is TRBD2 (5 bases). The CDR3 has 13 amino acids. Trimming stripped 4 bases from V and 7 bases from J, with 14 bases between. Germline values: CDR1 SGDLS, CDR2 YYNGEE. In DNA form, the CDR3 reads TGTGCCAGCAGCCAGAGGGAATTGGGGACCCAGTACCTC. It translates to CASSQRELGTQYL.